The rows below give T cell receptor beta chains drawn from one sample of a study of siplizumab effects on memory and regulatory T cells. TCRdb keeps only in-frame clones here, not all; method: immunoSEQ multiplex PCR. The repertoire holds about 120,000 clones, with roughly 94% as singletons. The sample consisted of non-Treg CD4+ T cells sorted from blood. These receptors all come from a human donor in good health. Each CDR3 is given with its conserved first and last residue. A D gene is named only where the DNA matches it firmly. For some rows the clone size is stated as once, few or many, or as a class when expanded; others skip it.

>TRBJ1-5|TRBV2|-|TRBD1
CASSADQGGFQPQHF
TGTGCCAGCAGCGCCGATCAGGGGGGATTTCAGCCCCAGCATTTT
>TRBJ1-2|TRBV4-2|-|TRBD1
CASSHPGTDYNYGYTF
TGTGCCAGCAGCCACCCCGGGACAGATTATAACTATGGCTACACCTTC
>TRBJ2-4|TRBV28|-|TRBD2
CASSLLGGKNIQYF
TGTGCCAGCAGTTTACTGGGGGGGAAAAACATTCAGTACTTC
>TRBJ1-6|TRBV18|once|-
CASSPTDFGSPLHF
TGTGCCAGCTCACCAACAGACTTCGGCTCACCCCTCCACTTT
>TRBJ1-1|TRBV2|few|-
CASSSRDGSEAFF
TGTGCCAGCAGTTCCAGGGATGGATCTGAAGCTTTCTTT
>TRBJ2-7|TRBV25-1|-|-
CASSVTGSGEQYF
TGTGCCAGCAGTGTCACAGGTTCTGGCGAGCAGTACTTC
>TRBJ2-1|TRBV4-2|once|-
CASSHPPGSGYTNNEQFF
TGTGCCAGCAGCCACCCCCCGGGGAGCGGGTATACAAACAATGAGCAGTTCTTC
>TRBJ2-3|TRBV7-9|-|TRBD2
CASRGTSGSRDTQYF
TGTGCCAGCAGAGGGACTAGCGGGAGTAGAGATACGCAGTATTTT
>TRBJ1-6|TRBV5-1|-|-
CASSQGSYNSPLHF
TGCGCCAGTTCGCAGGGCTCCTATAATTCACCCCTCCACTTT
>TRBJ2-5|TRBV6-1|-|TRBD1
CASSERDRGQILYQETQYF
TGTGCCAGCAGTGAAAGGGACAGGGGCCAGATTTTGTACCAAGAGACCCAGTACTTC
>TRBJ1-2|TRBV10-3|-|-
CAIRETLGKGADTF
TGTGCCATCAGAGAAACTTTGGGGAAAGGGGCAGATACCTTC
>TRBJ2-5|TRBV29-1|-|-
CSVEGAVQETQYF
TGCAGCGTTGAGGGCGCCGTCCAAGAGACCCAGTACTTC